This entry describes one T cell receptor (beta chain). The CDR3 consists of 14 residues. Germline-derived CDR1 and CDR2 are GTSNPN and SVGIG (reference sequence). V was clipped by 1 base and J by 10 bases, with 14 bases between them. This sample is drawn from a study of CD8 T cells in Susac syndrome. Whole-study context: Active disease was present in about 6 of the sequenced Susac syndrome patients, whereas about eight of them were in remission.

RNA in amounts of roughly 0.5 to 1 ug was reverse transcribed with random hexamers. Amplification of the TCR beta CDR3 was carried out by immunoSEQ multiplex PCR, which spanned a total of 54 Vbeta and 13 Jbeta segments. In TCRdb, the immunoSEQ multiplex PCR reads were re-called with MiXCR into one record per CDR3 protein. The sample yields roughly 180,000 distinct CDR3 sequences, just under 95% seen once. V is TRBV30 and J is TRBJ1-6; possible D gene TRBD1, 5 bases. Sequenced input: CD4+ T cells from PBMCs. This receptor was taken from a human donor with Susac syndrome. The DNA of the CDR3 is TGTGCCTGGAGTGGAGGATTGGGGGGATCACCCCTCCACTTT. It encodes CAWSGGLGGSPLHF.